This T cell receptor (beta chain) comes out of a study of beta chain features in type 1 diabetes. Of the isolated RNA, all was reverse transcribed, and so the sequenced material was expressed TCRB transcripts. Profiling relied on immunoSEQ multiplex PCR, and the TCRdb table lists in-frame clones only, not all of them. In the table there are a few hundred thousand clones, approximately 15% of which are singletons. Study observations and caveats: Here, the possible influence of HLA type (on TCRB rearrangement) remained unresolved. It was among patients, rather than healthy donors, that naive, central memory and Treg TCRB repertoires appeared more similar. The VDJ junctions of type 1 diabetes patients carried fewer insertions and more deletions. Moderately but significantly shorter TCRB CDR3s were found in Type 1 diabetes patients in all four CD4+ subsets.

V was cut by 6 bases and J by 5 bases, with 16 bases left in between. The CDR3 runs to 14 residues. Germline loops: CDR1 MDHEN, CDR2 SYDVKM. Cells sorted by CD45RO/CCR7/CD25/CD127/CD95/CD27 comprised CD4+ naive, central memory, regulatory and stem cell-like memory cells. Of note for this clone: Its antigen is unidentified.

This TCR was recovered from a man under 40 with type 1 diabetes. The chain joins TRBV28 to TRBJ1-2; possible D gene TRBD1, 6 bases. Sequences were obtained from naive CD4+ T cells from blood. The CDR3 DNA follows: TGTGCCAGCAGCACTCCGGGACACACATATGGCTACACCTTC. The encoded protein is CASSTPGHTYGYTF.